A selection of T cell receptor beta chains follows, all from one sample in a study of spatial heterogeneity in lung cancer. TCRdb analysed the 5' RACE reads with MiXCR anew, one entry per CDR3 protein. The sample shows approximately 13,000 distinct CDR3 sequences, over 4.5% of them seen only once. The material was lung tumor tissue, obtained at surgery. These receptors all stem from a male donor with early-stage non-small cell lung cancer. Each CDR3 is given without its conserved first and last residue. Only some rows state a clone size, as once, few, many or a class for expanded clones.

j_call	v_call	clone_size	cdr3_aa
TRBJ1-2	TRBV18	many	ASSPPGVGDGYT
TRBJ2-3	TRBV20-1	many	SAFPPGRVFTDTQY
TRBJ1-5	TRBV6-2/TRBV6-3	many	ASSLTGGWQPQH
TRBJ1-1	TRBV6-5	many	ASSFSGQGATEAF
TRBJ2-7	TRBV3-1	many	ASSQESLFAKQY
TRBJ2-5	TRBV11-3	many	ASSPKGGQRETQY
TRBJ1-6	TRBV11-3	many	ASSAGQGDNSPLH
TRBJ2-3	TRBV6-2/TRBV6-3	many	ASSYRVGQGEDTQY
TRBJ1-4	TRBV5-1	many	ASSYRGGEKLF
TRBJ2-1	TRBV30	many	AWSVYEQEF
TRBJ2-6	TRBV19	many	ASNTGATGANVLT
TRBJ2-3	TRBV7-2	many	ASGLAGRTTDTQY
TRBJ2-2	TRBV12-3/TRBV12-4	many	ASIKRESGELF
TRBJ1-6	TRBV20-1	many	SARDGDRGNSPLH
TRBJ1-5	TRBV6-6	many	ASSYEGSGNQPQH
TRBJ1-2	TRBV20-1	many	SASPDREEGYT
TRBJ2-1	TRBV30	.	AWRPPGTSGVFNEQF
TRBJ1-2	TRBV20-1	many	SAVRRGSGGYT
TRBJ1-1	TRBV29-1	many	SVAARGLNTEAF
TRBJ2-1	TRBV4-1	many	ASSQDLREQF
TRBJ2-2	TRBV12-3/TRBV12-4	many	ASSTFPRDGGAGELF
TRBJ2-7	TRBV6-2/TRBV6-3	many	ASSQDRGRVYEQY
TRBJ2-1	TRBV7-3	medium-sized	ASSETGQQGYEQF
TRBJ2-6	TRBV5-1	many	ASSSGLAGVALSGANVLT
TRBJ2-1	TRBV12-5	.	ASGTGTSFLYNEQF
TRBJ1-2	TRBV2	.	ASSDRPDYGYT
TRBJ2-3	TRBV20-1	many	SAREWYSASGSKDTQY
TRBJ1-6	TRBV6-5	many	ASSYSFPGGSPLH